This T cell receptor beta chain was sequenced during a study of naive and memory T cell subsets. V was clipped by 6 bases and J by 5 bases, with 13 bases between them. The length of the CDR3 is 12 residues. From germline, CDR1 is DFQATT and CDR2 SNEGSKA (reference sequence). Whole blood, roughly 2.5 ml, came from adult healthy volunteers. Blood and skin TCR RNA was reverse transcribed with alpha and beta constant primers. Ligated cDNA underwent four rounds of PCR with nested alpha and beta constant region primers and SP2. TCRdb processed the 5' RACE reads anew with MiXCR; each CDR3 protein has one entry. The sample lists over 20,000 distinct CDR3 sequences, approximately 20% seen once, with about 1.7% in the top ten.

This sequence joins TRBV20-1 and TRBJ2-5; D may be TRBD2 (6 bases). This clonotype was obtained from a female donor in good health. The chain's CDR3 is CSASRLAETQYF. CDR3 sequence (DNA): TGCAGTGCCAGCCGCCTAGCGGAGACCCAGTACTTC.